These T cell receptor beta chains were read from a single sample in a study of shared clonotypes between healthy human individuals. Clones were read by immunoSEQ multiplex PCR, and TCRdb kept only the in-frame ones, dropping some. The repertoire holds about 2.3 million clones, with approximately 93% as singletons. The material sequenced was naive CD4+ T cells from PBMCs. The receptors stem from a man aged 18 to 29 in good health. Some clones in this sample may be carry-over from other donors' samples. The CDR3 runs from the conserved cysteine through the conserved F or W. A D gene is named only where the DNA matches it firmly. Clone size appears in some rows only: once, few, many, or a class for an expanded clone.

NA	few	TRBV30	TRBJ1-1	CACRGSGQKAFF	TGTGCCTGCCGGGGGTCCGGACAGAAAGCTTTCTTT
TRBD1	NA	TRBV25-1	TRBJ1-2	CASARQGTGGYTF	TGTGCCAGCGCCCGACAGGGAACGGGGGGCTACACCTTC
TRBD2	NA	TRBV18	TRBJ2-1	CASSPSSRGGEQFF	TGTGCCAGCTCGCCCTCCTCCCGGGGGGGTGAGCAGTTCTTC
NA	NA	TRBV2	TRBJ1-2	CASRGRDGYTF	TGTGCCAGCAGGGGGAGGGATGGCTACACCTTC
TRBD1	NA	TRBV7-3	TRBJ2-5	CASSPTGMEETQYF	TGTGCCAGCAGCCCGACAGGGATGGAAGAGACCCAGTACTTC
TRBD1	NA	TRBV5-6	TRBJ2-7	CASSLTGGIYEQYF	TGTGCCAGCAGCTTGACAGGGGGTATCTACGAGCAGTACTTC
TRBD1	NA	TRBV5-1	TRBJ2-5	CASSVDRGLGTQYF	TGCGCCAGCAGCGTAGACAGGGGGCTAGGGACCCAGTACTTC
NA	NA	TRBV5-1	TRBJ2-7	CASSLRGIEQYF	TGCGCCAGCAGCTTGAGGGGGATCGAGCAGTACTTC
NA	NA	TRBV7-2	TRBJ1-4	CASSEQPVRSTNEKLFF	TGTGCCAGCAGCGAACAACCGGTCAGGTCAACTAATGAAAAACTGTTTTTT
NA	few	TRBV29-1	TRBJ1-1	CSVSGQLNTEAFF	TGCAGCGTCTCGGGACAACTGAACACTGAAGCTTTCTTT
TRBD1	NA	TRBV6-6	TRBJ2-4	CASSYSGTGSQNIQYF	TGTGCCAGCAGTTACTCGGGGACAGGGTCCCAAAACATTCAGTACTTC
NA	NA	TRBV7-2	TRBJ2-7	CASSLNYEQYF	TGTGCCAGCAGCCTGAACTACGAGCAGTACTTC
TRBD2	NA	TRBV28	TRBJ2-4	CASNPGGVVAKNIQYF	TGTGCCAGCAATCCTGGGGGGGTGGTAGCCAAAAACATTCAGTACTTC
NA	NA	TRBV7-2	TRBJ2-3	CASIPFGNSRSTDTQYF	TGTGCCAGCATCCCCTTCGGGAACAGTCGAAGCACAGATACGCAGTATTTT
NA	NA	TRBV5-1	TRBJ2-3	CASSLAGESTDTQYF	TGCGCCAGCAGCTTGGCTGGCGAGAGCACAGATACGCAGTATTTT
NA	NA	TRBV10-3	TRBJ2-5	CAISETASFNQETQYF	TGTGCCATCAGTGAGACAGCAAGCTTCAACCAAGAGACCCAGTACTTC
TRBD1	NA	TRBV6-1	TRBJ1-4	CASRGQPATNEKLFF	TGTGCCAGCAGGGGACAGCCTGCAACTAATGAAAAACTGTTTTTT
NA	NA	TRBV21-1	TRBJ2-3	CASSKIPPGTSGVSTDTQYF	TGTGCCAGCAGCAAAATTCCCCCCGGGACTAGCGGTGTGAGCACAGATACGCAGTATTTT
TRBD2	once	TRBV4-1	TRBJ2-2	CASSAGLIGTGELFF	TGCGCCAGCAGCGCGGGACTAATTGGTACCGGGGAGCTGTTTTTT
NA	NA	TRBV28	TRBJ1-4	CASSLSRGLEKLFF	TGTGCCAGCAGTTTGAGTCGGGGGCTTGAAAAACTGTTTTTT
TRBD2	NA	TRBV13	TRBJ2-7	CASGKHRIEPGLAVYEQYF	TGTGCCAGCGGCAAACACAGGATCGAACCGGGACTAGCGGTTTATGAGCAGTACTTC
TRBD1	NA	TRBV6-5	TRBJ2-7	CASSLRGQGHEQYF	TGTGCCAGCAGTCTCCGCGGACAGGGCCACGAGCAGTACTTC
NA	few	TRBV29-1	TRBJ2-7	CSVEGGTYEQYF	TGCAGCGTTGAGGGCGGTACCTACGAGCAGTACTTC
TRBD1	NA	TRBV18	TRBJ1-5	CASSPGTAIKPQHF	TGTGCCAGCTCACCAGGGACAGCGATCAAGCCCCAGCATTTT
TRBD1	NA	TRBV15	TRBJ1-2	CATSRPTGVVYGYTF	TGTGCCACCAGCAGACCGACAGGGGTGGTCTATGGCTACACCTTC
NA	NA	TRBV5-1	TRBJ2-2	CASRDPLNTGELFF	TGCGCCAGCAGGGATCCTTTGAACACCGGGGAGCTGTTTTTT
NA	NA	TRBV6-5	TRBJ1-2	CASSYSVGGPYGYTF	TGTGCCAGCAGTTACTCGGTAGGGGGACCCTATGGCTACACCTTC
NA	NA	TRBV6-1	TRBJ1-6	CASRDGYNSPLHF	TGTGCCAGCAGGGACGGTTATAATTCACCCCTCCACTTT
NA	NA	TRBV12-2	TRBJ2-7	CASRFRTETYEQYF	TGTGCAAGTCGCTTCCGGACAGAAACCTACGAGCAGTACTTC
NA	NA	TRBV30	TRBJ1-5	CAWSVGGPRNQPQHF	TGTGCCTGGAGTGTAGGAGGGCCGAGGAATCAGCCCCAGCATTTT
TRBD2	NA	TRBV7-2	TRBJ2-1	CASSPGGAGGNEQFF	TGTGCCAGCAGCCCGGGAGGGGCTGGGGGGAATGAGCAGTTCTTC
NA	NA	TRBV12-5	TRBJ2-3	CASGRGLRTIDTQYF	TGTGCTAGTGGACGTGGCCTCAGGACAATCGATACGCAGTATTTT
NA	NA	TRBV7-9	TRBJ1-2	CASSSQANYGYTF	TGTGCCAGCAGCTCTCAAGCTAACTATGGCTACACCTTC
TRBD1	NA	TRBV19	TRBJ1-1	CASRIDRANTEAFF	TGTGCCAGTCGGATAGACAGGGCAAACACTGAAGCTTTCTTT
NA	NA	TRBV28	TRBJ2-5	CASRLTQAQETQYF	TGTGCCAGCAGATTGACGCAAGCGCAGGAGACCCAGTACTTC
TRBD2	NA	TRBV6-5	TRBJ2-7	CASTESGTSGYEQYF	TGTGCCAGCACTGAGTCCGGGACTAGCGGCTACGAGCAGTACTTC
TRBD2	NA	TRBV5-1	TRBJ2-3	CASSSGLAAKADTQYF	TGCGCCAGCAGCTCAGGACTAGCGGCGAAAGCAGATACGCAGTATTTT
TRBD1	NA	TRBV2	TRBJ1-5	CASRYTGTGFNSNQPQHF	TGTGCCAGCAGGTATACCGGGACAGGGTTTAATAGCAATCAGCCCCAGCATTTT
NA	NA	TRBV9	TRBJ2-7	CASSVDSHSYEQYF	TGTGCCAGCAGCGTAGATTCCCATTCTTACGAGCAGTACTTC
NA	NA	TRBV2	TRBJ2-5	CASSEAQSRGTQYF	TGTGCCAGCAGTGAAGCGCAAAGCCGGGGGACCCAGTACTTC
NA	NA	TRBV25-1	TRBJ2-5	CASSGRALPLETQYF	TGTGCCAGCAGTGGCCGGGCCCTCCCCCTAGAGACCCAGTACTTC
NA	NA	TRBV5-7	TRBJ2-7	CAKPKTWGTYEQYF	TGTGCCAAACCTAAAACATGGGGGACCTACGAGCAGTACTTC
NA	NA	TRBV2	TRBJ2-5	CASSEGGVRETQYF	TGTGCCAGCAGTGAAGGCGGGGTGAGAGAGACCCAGTACTTC
TRBD2	NA	TRBV6-6	TRBJ2-3	CASSWGTSDPDTQYF	TGTGCCAGCAGTTGGGGGACTAGCGATCCAGATACGCAGTATTTT
NA	NA	TRBV30	TRBJ2-7	CAWNAGLGEQYF	TGTGCCTGGAACGCGGGATTGGGAGAGCAGTACTTC
NA	NA	TRBV30	TRBJ1-6	CAWSVRGRDGTYTNSPLHF	TGTGCCTGGAGTGTAAGGGGAAGGGACGGAACCTACACCAATTCACCCCTCCACTTT
NA	few	TRBV5-1	TRBJ2-1	CASSWTDSSYNEQFF	TGCGCCAGCAGCTGGACGGACAGCTCCTACAATGAGCAGTTCTTC
TRBD1	NA	TRBV7-2	TRBJ1-5	CASSFRDREYSNQPQHF	TGTGCCAGCAGCTTCCGGGACAGGGAATATAGCAATCAGCCCCAGCATTTT